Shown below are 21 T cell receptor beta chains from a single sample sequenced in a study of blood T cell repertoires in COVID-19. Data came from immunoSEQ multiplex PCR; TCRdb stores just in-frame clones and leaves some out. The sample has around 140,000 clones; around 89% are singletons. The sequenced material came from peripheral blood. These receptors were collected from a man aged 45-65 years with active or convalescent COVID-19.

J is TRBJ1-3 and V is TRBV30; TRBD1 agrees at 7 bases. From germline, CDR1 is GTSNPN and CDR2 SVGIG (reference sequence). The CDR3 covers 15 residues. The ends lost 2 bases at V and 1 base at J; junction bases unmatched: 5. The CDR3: CAWSPTGRSGNTIYF. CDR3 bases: TGTGCCTGGAGTCCGACAGGGAGATCTGGAAACACCATATATTTT.

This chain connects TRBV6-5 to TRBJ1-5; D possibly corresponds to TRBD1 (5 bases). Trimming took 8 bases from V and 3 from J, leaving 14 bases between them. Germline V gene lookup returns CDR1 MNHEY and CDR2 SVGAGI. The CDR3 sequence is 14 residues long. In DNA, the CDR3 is TGTGCCAGCGAAAGACAGACGCTCAATCAGCCCCAGCATTTT. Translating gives CASERQTLNQPQHF.

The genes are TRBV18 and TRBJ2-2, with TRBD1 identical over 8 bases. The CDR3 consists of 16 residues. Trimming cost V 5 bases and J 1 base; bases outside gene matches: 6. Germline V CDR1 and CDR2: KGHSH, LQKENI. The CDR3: CASSMAGTGNTGELFF. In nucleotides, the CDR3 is TGTGCCAGCTCAATGGCCGGGACAGGGAACACCGGGGAGCTGTTTTTT.

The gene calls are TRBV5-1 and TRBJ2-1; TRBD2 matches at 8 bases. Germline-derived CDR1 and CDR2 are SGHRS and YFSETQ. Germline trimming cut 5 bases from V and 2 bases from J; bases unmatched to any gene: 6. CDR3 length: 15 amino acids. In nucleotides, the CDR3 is TGCGCCAGCAGTCAAGCGGGAGACACCTACAATGAGCAGTTCTTC. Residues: CASSQAGDTYNEQFF.

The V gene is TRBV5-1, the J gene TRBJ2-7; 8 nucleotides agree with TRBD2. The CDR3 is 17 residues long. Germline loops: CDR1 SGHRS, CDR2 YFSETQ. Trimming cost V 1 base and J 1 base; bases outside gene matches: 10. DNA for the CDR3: TGCGCCAGCAGCTTGCTCGGTGGAGCGGGAGTTTCCTACGAGCAGTACTTC. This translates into CASSLLGGAGVSYEQYF.

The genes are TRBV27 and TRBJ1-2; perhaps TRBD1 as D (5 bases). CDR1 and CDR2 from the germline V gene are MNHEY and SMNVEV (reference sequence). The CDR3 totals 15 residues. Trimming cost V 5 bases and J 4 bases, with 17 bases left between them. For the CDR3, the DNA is TGTGCCAGCAGTCCTAGGGGTAGGGTCGGCTATGGCTACACCTTC. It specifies CASSPRGRVGYGYTF.

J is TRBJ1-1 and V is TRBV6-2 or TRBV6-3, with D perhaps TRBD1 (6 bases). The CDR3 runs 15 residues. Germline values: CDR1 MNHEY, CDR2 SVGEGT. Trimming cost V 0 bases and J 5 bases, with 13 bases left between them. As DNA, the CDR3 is TGTGCCAGCAGTTACTCGAACAGGGTTTGGACTGAAGCTTTCTTT. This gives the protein CASSYSNRVWTEAFF.

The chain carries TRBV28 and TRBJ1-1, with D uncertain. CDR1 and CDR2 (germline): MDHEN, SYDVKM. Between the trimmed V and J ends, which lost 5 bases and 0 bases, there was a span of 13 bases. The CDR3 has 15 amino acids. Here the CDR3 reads CASSRTGIVNTEAFF. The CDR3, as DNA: TGTGCCAGCAGTCGGACCGGGATTGTGAACACTGAAGCTTTCTTT.

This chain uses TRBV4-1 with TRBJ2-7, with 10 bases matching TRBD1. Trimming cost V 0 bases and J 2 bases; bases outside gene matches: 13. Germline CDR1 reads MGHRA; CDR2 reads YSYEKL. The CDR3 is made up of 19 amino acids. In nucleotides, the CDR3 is TGCGCCAGCAGCCAAGATATCACCCTCGGGGACAGGGGCACCTACGAGCAGTACTTC. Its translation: CASSQDITLGDRGTYEQYF.

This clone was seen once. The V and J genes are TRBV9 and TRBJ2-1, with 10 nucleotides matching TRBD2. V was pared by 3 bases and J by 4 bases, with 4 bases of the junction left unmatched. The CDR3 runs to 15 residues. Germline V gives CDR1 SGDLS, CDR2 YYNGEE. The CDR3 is CASSESGGAYNEQFF. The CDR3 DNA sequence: TGTGCCAGCAGCGAAAGCGGGGGGGCTTACAATGAGCAGTTCTTC.

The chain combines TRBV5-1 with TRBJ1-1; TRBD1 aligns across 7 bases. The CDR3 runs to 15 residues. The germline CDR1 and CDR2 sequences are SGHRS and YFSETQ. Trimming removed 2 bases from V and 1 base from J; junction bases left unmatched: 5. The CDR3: CASSLQGHQNTEAFF. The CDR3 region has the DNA TGCGCCAGCAGCTTACAGGGGCATCAGAACACTGAAGCTTTCTTT.

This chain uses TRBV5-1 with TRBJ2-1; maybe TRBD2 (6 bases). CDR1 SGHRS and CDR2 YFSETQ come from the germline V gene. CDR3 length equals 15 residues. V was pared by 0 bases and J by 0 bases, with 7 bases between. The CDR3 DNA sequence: TGCGCCAGCAGCTTGGGGGGAGGCTCCTACAATGAGCAGTTCTTC. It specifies CASSLGGGSYNEQFF.

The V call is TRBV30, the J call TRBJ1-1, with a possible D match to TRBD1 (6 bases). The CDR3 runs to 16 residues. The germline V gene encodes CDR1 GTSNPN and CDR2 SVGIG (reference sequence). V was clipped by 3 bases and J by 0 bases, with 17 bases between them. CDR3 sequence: CAWSKIGQGLNTEAFF. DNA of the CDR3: TGTGCCTGGAGCAAAATCGGGCAGGGGCTGAACACTGAAGCTTTCTTT.

In DNA form, the CDR3 reads TGTGCCAGCAGCCAATACTTAGGAGACGTTACTGAAGCTTTCTTT. As protein: CASSQYLGDVTEAFF. The chain links TRBV14 to TRBJ1-1; D ambiguous. This CDR3 has 15 residues. CDR1 SGHDN and CDR2 FVKESK come from the germline V gene. The V end lost 2 bases, the J end lost 5 bases, and 15 bases lay between the germline ends.

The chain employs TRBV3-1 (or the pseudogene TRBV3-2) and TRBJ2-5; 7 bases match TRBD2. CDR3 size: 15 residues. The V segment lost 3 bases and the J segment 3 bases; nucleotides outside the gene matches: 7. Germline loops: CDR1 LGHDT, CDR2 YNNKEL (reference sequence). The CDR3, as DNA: TGTGCCAGCAGCCACGGCCTGACTAGCAAAGAGACCCAGTACTTC. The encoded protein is CASSHGLTSKETQYF.

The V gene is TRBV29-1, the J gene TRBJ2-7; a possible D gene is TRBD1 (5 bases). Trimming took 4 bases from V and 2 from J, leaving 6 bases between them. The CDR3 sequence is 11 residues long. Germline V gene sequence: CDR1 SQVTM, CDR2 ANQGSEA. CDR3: CSVGQTYEQYF. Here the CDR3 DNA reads TGCAGCGTTGGACAGACCTACGAGCAGTACTTC.

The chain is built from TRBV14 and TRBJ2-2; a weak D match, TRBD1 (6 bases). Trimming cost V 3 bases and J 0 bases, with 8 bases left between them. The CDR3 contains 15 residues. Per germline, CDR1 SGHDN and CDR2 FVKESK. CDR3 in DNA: TGTGCCAGCAGCCATAGGACAGCGAACACCGGGGAGCTGTTTTTT. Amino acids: CASSHRTANTGELFF.

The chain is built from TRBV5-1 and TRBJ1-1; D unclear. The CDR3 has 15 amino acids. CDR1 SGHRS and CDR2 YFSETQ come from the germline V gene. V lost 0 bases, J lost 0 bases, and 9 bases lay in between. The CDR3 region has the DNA TGCGCCAGCAGCTTGGACAGATCCATGAACACTGAAGCTTTCTTT. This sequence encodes CASSLDRSMNTEAFF. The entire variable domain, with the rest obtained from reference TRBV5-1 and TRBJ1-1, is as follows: KAGVTQTPRYLIKTRGQQVTLSCSPISGHRSVSWYQQTPGQGLQFLFEYFSETQRNKGNFPGRFSGRQFSNSRSEMNVSTLELGDSALYLCASSLDRSMNTEAFFGQGTRLTVV.

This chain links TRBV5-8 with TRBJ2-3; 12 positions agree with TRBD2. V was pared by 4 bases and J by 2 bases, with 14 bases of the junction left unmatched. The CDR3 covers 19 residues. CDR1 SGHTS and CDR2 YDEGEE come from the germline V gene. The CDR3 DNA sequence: TGTGCCAGCAGCGTGAAAACTAGCGGGAGGCCCCCTAACACAGATACGCAGTATTTT. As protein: CASSVKTSGRPPNTDTQYF.

In DNA form, the CDR3 reads TGCGCCAGCAGCCAAGATACAGGGGCAGGCCGTATTGAAAAACTGTTTTTT. Amino acid sequence: CASSQDTGAGRIEKLFF. This rearrangement joins TRBV4-3 to TRBJ1-4, with 7 positions matching TRBD1. The CDR3 consists of 17 residues. Germline assignment: CDR1 LGHNA and CDR2 YSLEER. V shed 0 bases and J 7 bases; nucleotides not matched to a gene: 11.

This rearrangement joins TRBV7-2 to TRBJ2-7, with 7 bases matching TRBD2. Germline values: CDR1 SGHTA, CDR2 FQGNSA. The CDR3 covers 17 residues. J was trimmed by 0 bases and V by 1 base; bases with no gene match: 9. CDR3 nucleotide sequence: TGTGCCAGCAGCTTAGGCCCCCTGGGGGGGAGCTCCTACGAGCAGTACTTC. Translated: CASSLGPLGGSSYEQYF.